Detailed here is one TCR beta chain. There is no known antigen for this receptor. There are no base qualities to consult, and no much larger clone falls within one base. This same CDR3 is encoded by further DNA sequences in the sample. This sample is part of a study of beta chain features in type 1 diabetes listed by TCRdb under 2018. Context from the whole study: Mean age, gender distribution, total cell number and subset yield did not differ between patients and healthy donors. A total of 90 million to 130 million sorted cells were examined across all samples, and a strong correlation was observed between cell number per subset and RNA yield. The study compared TCRB repertoires of sorted circulating CD4+ T cell subsets between recently diagnosed type 1 diabetes patients and matched healthy donors. Naive and central memory subsets were obtained from all 30 or so donors, but regulatory and stem cell-like memory subsets were isolated from only 8 patients and about 8 healthy donors.

Overall study outcomes, separate from this receptor: At VDJ recombination sites, patients with type 1 diabetes made fewer insertions and deleted more nucleotides, a pattern implying thymic rearrangement abnormalities. Because small numbers of individuals were included in the HLA sub-analyses, any influence of HLA type on TCRB rearrangement was left unresolved. The naive, central memory and regulatory TCRB repertoires appeared to resemble one another more closely among patients than among healthy donors. Because cDNA was sequenced instead of genomic DNA, highly expressing activated cells could be over-represented, though the groups showed no difference in activation or CD3 levels. A moderate but significant shortening of TCRB CDR3 length was observed in type 1 diabetes patients in all four CD4+ subsets. PCR might favor shorter templates, but patient and control samples were amplified and corrected together, so any skew would affect both groups equally.

CDR1 and CDR2 are read off the germline V gene (reference sequence) as GTSNPN and SVGIG. V and J are trimmed by 3 bases and 4 bases, and the gene matches miss 0 bases of the junction. The CDR3 goes from the cysteine to the phenylalanine over 12 residues. Of all the DNA, just the CDR3 is kept, 36 bases in frame from base 1. Each donor gave one peripheral blood draw, averaging roughly 0.11 L, which was collected into heparinised tubes. A BD FACSAria II was used to sort naive, central memory, regulatory and stem cell-like memory CD4+ T cells with a panel that included CD45RO, CCR7, CD25, CD127, CD95 and CD27. Every sorted population had a purity above 95%. PBMCs were separated immediately by Lymphoprep density gradient centrifugation and were stained directly, without being cultured. Samples were stained and sorted in pairs, with one healthy donor and one patient per experiment, so that batch effects were minimized.

All of the isolated RNA was reverse transcribed with the High Capacity cDNA Reverse Transcription Kit, so expressed TCRB transcripts were sequenced. Deep immunoSEQ sequencing was applied to naive, central memory and regulatory T cell samples, giving an average of about 3.57 million total reads per sample. Sorted cells were lysed in RLT buffer, and RNA was extracted using DNase-treated RNeasy Micro or Mini kits according to cell number. To prevent cross-contamination, every cell subset was processed on its own, while patient and healthy donor samples were processed together. TCRB sequences were amplified from cDNA with the immunoSEQ multiplex PCR, producing 87-bp fragments spanning the CDR3 region. Amplicons were sequenced on the Illumina HiSeq platform. Per the source publication's procedure: PCR bias was corrected computationally using synthetic template baselines, and reads within Hamming distance 2 were collapsed, with unmergeable singletons discarded. By aligning reads against IMGT, V, D and J genes, CDR3 length, and insertions or deletions at six rearrangement sites were assigned. Within each subset, clonotype counts were normalized to sorted cell number, after which true diversity and Gini coefficients were computed with the tcR R package. The overlap coefficient, calculated on TCRB nucleotide sequences, was used to measure repertoire sharing. Out-of-frame TCRB sequences from naive cells were analyzed as a proxy for the pre-selection repertoire. In its TCRdb copy, this immuneACCESS table keeps in-frame sequences only and misses some clones. Where compared with another copy, unresolved V genes explain less than half of these, and the others have no known cause. V, J and clone size are those of that table, while D and trimming were read from the DNA. The sample table contains 500,000 to 650,000 clones; only one count was recorded for about an eighth of them. The ten largest account for 0.095% to 0.15% of the sample.

The sample consisted of naive CD4+ T cells from blood. The cell subset or site label, as the study defines it: true naive CD4+ T cells. The clonotype originates from a man aged 30-40 years with type 1 diabetes. Rearrangement joined TRBV30 to TRBJ2-3, with 8 junctional bases fitting TRBD2. The CDR3 has the sequence CAWSGGADTQYF. The nucleotide sequence reads as follows: TGTGCCTGGAGCGGGGGGGCAGATACGCAGTATTTT.